The clone carrying this TCR beta chain was detected only a few times. The data stem from a study of T cell changes during pregnancy in multiple sclerosis. Sequencing used immunoSEQ multiplex PCR; TCRdb keeps in-frame clones, though not all of them. The sample includes 55,000 to 85,000 clones, about 92% seen only once; the top ten take more than 1.1%. Germline V gene sequence: CDR1 MDHEN, CDR2 SYDVKM. This CDR3 comprises 13 residues. V dropped 10 bases and J dropped 4; count of bases not matched to a gene: 5. The receptor comes from a female donor with multiple sclerosis, enrolled in a pregnancy study. The chain employs TRBV28 and TRBJ2-7; 12 bases agree with TRBD2. The sample in question was peripheral blood, obtained after pregnancy. CDR3 region: CAITGTSGYEQYF. The CDR3 coding sequence is TGTGCCATTACCGGGACTAGCGGGTACGAGCAGTACTTC.